Listed below are T cell receptor beta chains from one sample, sequenced in a study of T cell responses to AZD1222 COVID-19 vaccine. Profiling relied on immunoSEQ multiplex PCR, and the TCRdb table lists in-frame clones only, not all of them. The sample shows around 110,000 clones, around 87% of them seen only once. Source: peripheral blood, taken on day 0 of AZD1222 vaccination. Receptors were obtained from an adult in good health. CDR3s include the opening cysteine and the closing phenylalanine or tryptophan. The order of the fields is J gene, clone size, D gene, V gene, CDR3 length, CDR3 protein, CDR3 DNA. A D gene is named only where the DNA matches it firmly. Size is stated for part of the rows, as once, few or many counts, or as a class when the clone is expanded.

TRBJ2-1 . TRBD2 TRBV6-2/TRBV6-3 18 CASSSTGTSGSSYNEQFF TGTGCCAGCAGCTCCACCGGGACTAGCGGTTCCTCCTACAATGAGCAGTTCTTC
TRBJ1-2 . . TRBV19 13 CASTAGRRDGYTF TGTGCCAGTACGGCCGGAAGGAGGGATGGCTACACCTTC
TRBJ2-3 . . TRBV30 15 CAWSYWSGEADTQYF TGTGCCTGGAGCTATTGGAGTGGGGAAGCAGATACGCAGTATTTT
TRBJ2-1 . . TRBV6-2/TRBV6-3 14 CASSYGGGGNEQFF TGTGCCAGCAGTTACGGGGGAGGGGGCAATGAGCAGTTCTTC
TRBJ1-5 . . TRBV10-3 13 CAISESGNQPQHF TGTGCCATCAGTGAGTCCGGTAATCAGCCCCAGCATTTT
TRBJ2-3 . TRBD2 TRBV4-1 18 CASSLKYSGGTTTDTQYF TGCGCCAGCAGCCTTAAATACTCGGGGGGGACAACCACAGATACGCAGTATTTT
TRBJ2-7 once . TRBV3-1/TRBV3-2 13 CASSLQSSYEQYF TGTGCCAGCAGCCTCCAGAGCTCCTACGAGCAGTACTTC
TRBJ2-7 once TRBD2 TRBV19 18 CASSIGRLAGGPSYEQYF TGTGCCAGTAGTATTGGAAGACTAGCGGGGGGACCTTCCTACGAGCAGTACTTC
TRBJ2-7 . . TRBV4-1 16 CASSQDLVVSSLEQYF TGCGCCAGCAGCCAAGATCTCGTTGTTTCGTCTCTCGAGCAGTACTTC
TRBJ2-3 . TRBD2 TRBV29-1 14 CSVRGLAVTDTQYF TGCAGCGTTCGGGGACTAGCTGTTACAGATACGCAGTATTTT
TRBJ2-2 . TRBD2 TRBV18 17 CASSFSTSGRGPGELFF TGTGCCAGCTCATTCTCGACTAGCGGGAGAGGACCTGGGGAGCTGTTTTTT
TRBJ2-2 . . TRBV9 14 CASSVGTDTGELFF TGTGCCAGCAGCGTAGGGACAGACACCGGGGAGCTGTTTTTT
TRBJ2-7 . . TRBV11-2 14 CASSPLRGTYEQYF TGTGCCAGCAGCCCCCTGCGGGGTACCTACGAGCAGTACTTC
TRBJ1-6 . . TRBV2 13 CASSEEINSPLHF TGTGCCAGCAGTGAGGAGATTAATTCACCCCTCCACTTT
TRBJ1-2 . . TRBV6-1 14 CASSETAGLDGYTF TGTGCCAGCAGTGAAACGGCAGGGCTAGATGGCTACACCTTC
TRBJ2-3 few TRBD2 TRBV5-4 15 CASSSGGAGTDTQYF TGTGCCAGCAGCAGCGGGGGGGCAGGCACAGATACGCAGTATTTT
TRBJ1-1 few TRBD1 TRBV4-3 17 CASSQGSFRTGNTEAFF TGCGCCAGCAGCCAGGGTTCGTTTCGGACAGGGAACACTGAAGCTTTCTTT
TRBJ1-5 . . TRBV6-5 13 CATQGYSNQPQHF TGTGCCACTCAGGGGTATAGCAATCAGCCCCAGCATTTT
TRBJ1-2 few TRBD1 TRBV30 13 CAWSIDRGYGYTF TGTGCCTGGAGTATCGACAGGGGGTATGGCTACACCTTC
TRBJ2-7 . . TRBV9 14 CASSVGRGSYEQYF TGTGCCAGCAGCGTAGGGAGGGGCAGCTACGAGCAGTACTTC
TRBJ2-7 once TRBD2 TRBV27 16 CASSPLGGLRTYEQYF TGTGCCAGCAGCCCCCTCGGGGGACTACGGACCTACGAGCAGTACTTC
TRBJ1-4 . . TRBV28 14 CASSLGSGREKLFF TGTGCCAGCAGTTTGGGCTCCGGGAGGGAAAAACTGTTTTTT
TRBJ2-7 once TRBD2 TRBV7-2 15 CASSPTGTISYEQYF TGTGCCAGCAGCCCGACCGGGACTATCTCCTACGAGCAGTACTTC
TRBJ2-7 . TRBD1 TRBV6-5 14 CASNSRQGSYEQYF TGTGCCAGCAATTCGAGACAGGGATCCTACGAGCAGTACTTC
TRBJ1-2 few . TRBV7-9 13 CASSLAGVYGYTF TGTGCCAGCAGCTTAGCAGGGGTCTATGGCTACACCTTC